This TCR beta chain was found in a study of cytomegalovirus exposure and HLA in healthy donors. This clone has only a few counts. Germline CDR1 SGHNT, CDR2 YENEEA. This CDR3 region has 16 residues. V lost 5 bases to trimming and J lost 4 bases; unmatched junction nucleotides: 7. Assay used: immunoSEQ multiplex PCR; TCRdb lists only in-frame clones, some missing. The data show almost 75,000 clones, 85% seen once. This sequence was found in a man younger than 45 in good health and CMV-seronegative. The V gene is TRBV11-3, the J gene TRBJ2-2; the match to TRBD2 covers 10 bases. The sample taken for sequencing was PBMCs. The CDR3 reads CASSAGTSEFTGELFF. CDR3 DNA sequence: TGTGCCAGCAGCGCCGGGACTAGCGAATTCACCGGGGAGCTGTTTTTT. The full variable domain, in which reference TRBV11-3 and TRBJ2-2 provide the parts outside the CDR3, is EAGVVQSPRYKIIEKKQPVAFWCNPISGHNTLYWYLQNLGQGPELLIRYENEEAVDDSQLPKDRFSAERLKGVDSTLKIQPAELGDSAVYLCASSAGTSEFTGELFFGEGSRLTVL.